Listed below are T cell receptor beta chains from one sample, sequenced in a study of immune cell composition in non-small cell lung cancer. Clones were read by immunoSEQ multiplex PCR, and TCRdb kept only the in-frame ones, dropping some. The sample holds 15,000 or so clones, roughly 69% seen once. Material: lung tumor tissue. These TCRs come from a human donor with non-small cell lung cancer. Both conserved end residues are part of each CDR3. The D gene is left open where the match is weak. Not all rows give a size; the values are once, few, many and, for expanded clones, a class.

v_gene	abundance	d_gene	j_gene	CDR3aa	CDR3nt
TRBV29-1	NA	TRBD2	TRBJ2-7	CSVAGGVYEQYF	TGCAGCGTTGCCGGGGGGGTCTACGAGCAGTACTTC
TRBV23-1	NA	TRBD1	TRBJ1-1	CASSPPGQGNTEAFF	TGCGCCAGCAGTCCACCGGGACAGGGGAACACTGAAGCTTTCTTT
TRBV11-2	once	NA	TRBJ2-3	CASSWRGQTDTQYF	TGTGCCAGCAGCTGGCGGGGACAGACAGATACGCAGTATTTT
TRBV6-1	NA	NA	TRBJ2-5	CASSKGEQETQYF	TGTGCCAGCAGCAAAGGGGAACAAGAGACCCAGTACTTC
TRBV4-3	NA	TRBD2	TRBJ2-3	CASSQDLAGASDTQYF	TGCGCCAGCAGCCAAGATCTAGCGGGGGCTTCAGATACGCAGTATTTT
TRBV27	NA	TRBD2	TRBJ2-3	CASSPAGGTDTQYF	TGTGCCAGCAGTCCGGCGGGGGGCACAGATACGCAGTATTTT
TRBV5-6	NA	NA	TRBJ1-2	CASSDSEEGGYGYTF	TGTGCCAGCAGCGATTCCGAGGAAGGCGGCTATGGCTACACCTTC
TRBV19	NA	NA	TRBJ2-1	CASSGTHRYNEQFF	TGTGCCAGTAGTGGTACACATCGTTACAATGAGCAGTTCTTC
TRBV7-6	NA	NA	TRBJ2-3	CASSSDPRYTDTQYF	TGTGCCAGCAGCTCCGACCCGCGGTACACAGATACGCAGTATTTT
TRBV19	once	TRBD1	TRBJ1-5	CASQDRLNLNQPQHF	TGTGCCAGTCAGGACAGGCTAAACCTCAATCAGCCCCAGCATTTT
TRBV6-5	NA	TRBD1	TRBJ2-2	CASRQGDVTGELFF	TGTGCCAGCCGGCAGGGGGATGTTACAGGGGAGCTGTTTTTT
TRBV5-1	NA	NA	TRBJ1-1	CASSLSGANTEAFF	TGCGCCAGCAGCTTGTCTGGGGCGAACACTGAAGCTTTCTTT
TRBV18	NA	TRBD1	TRBJ1-5	CASSPGTASNQPQHF	TGTGCCAGCTCCCCCGGGACAGCGAGCAATCAGCCCCAGCATTTT
TRBV7-6	NA	TRBD1	TRBJ1-2	CASSRQGANYGYTF	TGTGCCAGCAGCCGACAGGGGGCTAACTATGGCTACACCTTC
TRBV7-9	NA	NA	TRBJ1-5	CASSLPSQPQHF	TGTGCCAGCAGCTTACCGAGTCAGCCCCAGCATTTT
TRBV6-5	NA	NA	TRBJ1-1	CASSYSTQGSTEAFF	TGTGCCAGCAGTTACTCGACTCAGGGGAGTACTGAAGCTTTCTTT
TRBV5-1	NA	TRBD1	TRBJ1-1	CASSLVQGFTEAFF	TGCGCCAGCAGCTTGGTACAGGGGTTCACTGAAGCTTTCTTT
TRBV4-1	NA	TRBD2	TRBJ2-5	CASSQETSGTLGGTQYF	TGCGCCAGCAGCCAAGAGACTAGCGGGACGCTCGGAGGGACCCAGTACTTC
TRBV5-1	NA	TRBD2	TRBJ2-3	CASYDLAGGTDTQYF	TGCGCCAGCTACGACTTGGCGGGGGGCACAGATACGCAGTATTTT
TRBV11-2	NA	NA	TRBJ1-1	CASSPSGAGNTEAFF	TGTGCCAGCAGCCCTAGTGGGGCTGGGAACACTGAAGCTTTCTTT
TRBV18	NA	TRBD1	TRBJ1-3	CASSPGQGGPNTIYF	TGTGCCAGCTCACCGGGACAGGGGGGACCAAACACCATATATTTT
TRBV7-2	NA	NA	TRBJ2-1	CASSPAGVEQFF	TGTGCCAGCAGCCCGGCGGGTGTTGAGCAGTTCTTC
TRBV7-2	NA	TRBD1	TRBJ1-2	CASSLVLQGASGYTF	TGTGCCAGCAGCTTAGTTTTGCAGGGGGCGAGCGGCTACACCTTC
TRBV6-5	NA	NA	TRBJ2-1	CASARDGGPYNEQFF	TGTGCCAGCGCCCGCGACGGGGGGCCGTACAATGAGCAGTTCTTC
TRBV30	NA	TRBD2	TRBJ2-3	CAWERGSTDTQYF	TGTGCCTGGGAGCGGGGGAGCACAGATACGCAGTATTTT
TRBV6-1	NA	TRBD1	TRBJ1-1	CASSARQGTNTEAFF	TGTGCCAGCAGTGCAAGACAGGGGACGAACACTGAAGCTTTCTTT
TRBV14	NA	NA	TRBJ1-1	CASSHQSRQVNTEAFF	TGTGCCAGCAGCCACCAATCTCGACAGGTTAACACTGAAGCTTTCTTT
TRBV5-1	NA	TRBD2	TRBJ2-1	CASSPGLAGVLLDEQFF	TGCGCCAGCAGCCCGGGACTAGCGGGGGTCCTTTTGGATGAGCAGTTCTTC
TRBV7-2	NA	NA	TRBJ1-1	CASSLARGAGEAFF	TGTGCCAGCAGCTTAGCGCGGGGGGCTGGTGAAGCTTTCTTT
TRBV6-5	few	TRBD1	TRBJ1-6	CASSLTGVDSPLHF	TGTGCCAGCAGTTTGACAGGGGTCGATTCACCCCTCCACTTT
TRBV9	NA	TRBD2	TRBJ2-7	CASSVSGGADEQYF	TGTGCCAGCAGCGTGAGCGGGGGGGCCGACGAGCAGTACTTC
TRBV5-6	NA	TRBD2	TRBJ2-3	CASSWTSASDTQYF	TGTGCCAGCAGCTGGACTAGCGCCTCAGATACGCAGTATTTT
TRBV29-1	NA	TRBD1	TRBJ1-1	CSVEDLYIAGGVNTEAFF	TGCAGCGTTGAAGATCTATATATCGCAGGGGGAGTGAACACTGAAGCTTTCTTT
TRBV14	NA	TRBD2	TRBJ2-1	CASSLLSGAYNEQFF	TGTGCCAGCAGCCTGCTTAGCGGGGCCTACAATGAGCAGTTCTTC
TRBV9	few	NA	TRBJ1-3	CASSSISGNTIYF	TGTGCCAGCAGCTCTATCTCTGGAAACACCATATATTTT
TRBV10-1	NA	NA	TRBJ2-3	CASSSQGTDTQYF	TGCGCCAGCAGTAGCCAGGGGACAGATACGCAGTATTTT
TRBV4-3	once	NA	TRBJ1-1	CASSQMGHPGDSAFF	TGCGCCAGCAGCCAGATGGGACACCCGGGCGATAGTGCTTTCTTT
TRBV25-1	NA	NA	TRBJ1-2	CASSADIYGYTF	TGTGCCAGCAGTGCGGACATATATGGCTACACCTTC
TRBV9	large	TRBD1	TRBJ1-1	CASSGQGVEAFF	TGTGCCAGCAGCGGGCAGGGGGTTGAAGCTTTCTTT
TRBV19	few	TRBD1	TRBJ1-3	CASTPTGLGNTIYF	TGTGCCAGTACCCCGACAGGGCTTGGAAACACCATATATTTT
TRBV18	NA	NA	TRBJ1-1	CASSPPGVLLAEAFF	TGTGCCAGCTCACCACCAGGGGTCCTCCTAGCTGAAGCTTTCTTT
TRBV2	NA	NA	TRBJ2-3	CASRDSHYTDTQYF	TGTGCCAGCAGGGACAGTCATTACACAGATACGCAGTATTTT
TRBV30	few	NA	TRBJ1-1	CAWSVGGEAFF	TGTGCCTGGAGCGTTGGGGGGGAAGCTTTCTTT
TRBV19	once	NA	TRBJ1-5	CASSIDRMQPQHF	TGTGCCAGTAGTATAGATCGTATGCAGCCCCAGCATTTT
TRBV14	NA	NA	TRBJ1-1	CASSQSQLTEAFF	TGTGCCAGCAGCCAATCACAGCTCACTGAAGCTTTCTTT
TRBV7-7	NA	NA	TRBJ2-1	CASSSTLSSYNEQFF	TGTGCTAGCAGCTCTACCTTGAGCTCCTACAATGAGCAGTTCTTC
TRBV4-1	NA	NA	TRBJ2-5	CASSQDSGRGLIETQYF	TGCGCCAGCAGCCAAGATAGTGGCAGGGGCTTGATTGAGACCCAGTACTTC
TRBV5-4	NA	TRBD1	TRBJ1-6	CASSKDRGSSYNSPLHF	TGTGCCAGCAGTAAGGACAGGGGGAGCTCCTATAATTCACCCCTCCACTTT
TRBV30	NA	TRBD1	TRBJ1-6	CAWSLGTGRNSPLHF	TGTGCCTGGAGTCTAGGGACAGGCCGTAATTCACCCCTCCACTTT
TRBV5-6	NA	NA	TRBJ2-7	CASSLEIRAYEQYF	TGTGCCAGCAGCTTGGAGATCAGGGCCTACGAGCAGTACTTC
TRBV7-9	NA	TRBD2	TRBJ2-3	CASSLALSGGGAADTQYF	TGTGCCAGCAGCTTAGCGTTATCCGGGGGGGGTGCGGCAGATACGCAGTATTTT
TRBV5-1	NA	TRBD1	TRBJ1-1	CASSFTGVNTEAFF	TGCGCCAGCAGCTTCACAGGGGTAAACACTGAAGCTTTCTTT
TRBV6-6	NA	NA	TRBJ1-1	CASSYSTRDTEAFF	TGTGCCAGCAGTTACTCTACCCGGGACACTGAAGCTTTCTTT
TRBV5-1	NA	NA	TRBJ1-5	CASSQNRDQPQHF	TGCGCCAGCAGCCAGAACAGGGATCAGCCCCAGCATTTT
TRBV7-2	NA	NA	TRBJ1-2	CASSPNQGSGYTF	TGTGCCAGCAGCCCAAACCAGGGATCTGGCTACACCTTC
TRBV9	NA	TRBD1	TRBJ2-7	CASSTPDRVGLEQYF	TGTGCCAGCAGCACACCAGACAGGGTTGGGCTCGAGCAGTACTTC
TRBV18	NA	NA	TRBJ1-2	CASSPGGNYGYTF	TGTGCCAGCTCACCGGGGGGTAACTATGGCTACACCTTC
TRBV27	NA	TRBD1	TRBJ2-5	CASIISTGREETQYF	TGTGCCAGCATTATTTCGACAGGGCGCGAAGAGACCCAGTACTTC
TRBV18	NA	TRBD1	TRBJ1-1	CASSPDREAEAFF	TGTGCCAGCTCACCGGACAGGGAAGCTGAAGCTTTCTTT